Listed here are 27 T cell receptor beta chains from one sample, sequenced in a study of T cell repertoires in cytomegalovirus infection (dated by TCRdb to between 2019 and 2020). Their target antigens are unknown. This specimen's treatment or condition label, interpreted: in vitro stimulation with specific CMV peptide epitopes to enrich CMV-specific T cells. TCRdb lists the instrument as Illumina HiSeq 1500. TCRdb cleaned the public reads at Q25 with fastp, built clones with MiXCR and kept in-frame beta chains. Rows merge per CDR3 protein into single entries with the most common DNA and genes. The sample has 310,000 or so distinct CDR3 sequences on record, around 25% of them singletons. The ten largest clonotypes hold approximately 12% of the sample. The sequences come from cultured PBMCs, collected from culture after CMV antigen stimulation. These receptors originate from a human donor in good health (CMV status not recorded). Some clones in this sample may be carry-over from other donors' samples.

This clonotype has ten or more counts. J is TRBJ1-2 and V is TRBV28; D ambiguous. Germline loops: CDR1 MDHEN, CDR2 SYDVKM. V gave up 2 bases and J gave up 6 bases, with 10 bases separating them. This CDR3 has 13 amino acids. CDR3 bases: TGTGCCAGCAGTTTAAAGCCAACGCATGGCTACACCTTC. It yields the protein CASSLKPTHGYTF.

This clonotype has a single count. The chain carries TRBV25-1 and TRBJ2-7; 12 positions match TRBD2. Trimming cost V 2 bases and J 2 bases; bases outside gene matches: 4. The germline V gene has CDR1 MGHDK and CDR2 SYGVNS. The CDR3 length is 16 residues. CDR3 sequence reads: CASSELAGGRTYEQYF. The CDR3 coding sequence is TGTGCCAGCAGTGAACTAGCGGGAGGGAGGACCTACGAGCAGTACTTC.

This clonotype was detected only a few times. The rearrangement links TRBV2 to TRBJ2-3, with D unresolved. The CDR3 totals 12 residues. Trimming took off 7 bases at V and 2 bases at J, with 7 bases between the two ends. Germline V gene sequence: CDR1 SNHLY, CDR2 FYNNEI. The CDR3 nucleotides read TGTGCCAGCAACATCGACACAGATACGCAGTATTTT. It codes for CASNIDTDTQYF.

V usage is TRBV7-4 and J usage is TRBJ2-2; TRBD1 matches 8 bases. Germline CDR1 and CDR2: SGHVT and SQSDAQ. V dropped 5 bases and J dropped 1; count of bases not matched to a gene: 3. The CDR3 totals 15 residues. The CDR3, as DNA: TGTGCCAGCAGCCAGGGGGCGCGGAACACCGGGGAGCTGTTTTTT. Protein product: CASSQGARNTGELFF.

In the case of this clonotype: At one of its ends the junction is not consistent with the germline gene, which may arise from a read error. V and J are TRBV6-5 and TRBJ2-2; D possibly uses TRBD1 or TRBD2 (5 bases each). This CDR3 contains 13 residues. Per germline, CDR1 MNHEY and CDR2 SVGAGI. The CDR3 nucleotides are TGTGCCAGCAGTTACGGATCTACCGGGGCGCTGTTTTTT. Protein sequence: CASSYGSTGALFF.

Only a few counts were recorded for this clonotype. The rearrangement links TRBV7-2 to TRBJ2-7; D remains ambiguous. Germline CDR1 is SGHTA and CDR2 is FQGNSA. With 1 base removed from V and 3 bases from J, the gap between germline ends came to 7 bases. The CDR3 spans 13 residues. CDR3 loop: CASSLVIDYEQYV. DNA for the CDR3: TGTGCCAGCAGCTTAGTAATAGACTACGAGCAGTACGTC.

The V call is TRBV11-2, the J call TRBJ2-2; 11 nucleotides align to TRBD2. Trimming took 5 bases from V and 3 from J; bases not matched to a gene: 20. The CDR3 length is 21 residues. CDR1 and CDR2 from the germline V gene are SGHAT and FQNNGV. The CDR3 nucleotides are TGTGCCAGCAGCCGACGGTTGATCACTAGCGGGAGTTCTATCTACACCGGGGAGCTGTTTTTT. This codes for CASSRRLITSGSSIYTGELFF.

This chain links TRBV9 with TRBJ2-1; D is ambiguous. Per germline, CDR1 SGDLS and CDR2 YYNGEE. Trimming stripped 0 bases from V and 6 bases from J, with 7 bases between. The CDR3 loop spans 13 amino acids. The CDR3 loop is CASSVAPLNEQFF. DNA for the CDR3: TGTGCCAGCAGCGTAGCCCCCCTCAATGAGCAGTTCTTC. Looking up the rest from reference TRBV9 and TRBJ2-1 gives the full variable domain: DSGVTQTPKHLITATGQRVTLRCSPRSGDLSVYWYQQSLDQGLQFLIQYYNGEERAKGNILERFSAQQFPDLHSELNLSSLELGDSALYFCASSVAPLNEQFFGPGTRLTVL.

The table lists this clonotype with many counts. The chain carries TRBV11-2 and TRBJ2-3; TRBD2 is a possible D gene (6 bases). CDR1 and CDR2 (germline): SGHAT, FQNNGV. V was shortened by 2 bases and J by 2 bases, with 11 bases between the two germline ends. The CDR3 contains 15 residues. Here the CDR3 reads CASSLTLALTDTQYF. The CDR3 DNA follows: TGTGCCAGCAGCTTAACGCTAGCGCTCACAGATACGCAGTATTTT.

The V gene is TRBV19, the J gene TRBJ2-4; D may be TRBD2 (5 bases). Germline values: CDR1 LNHDA, CDR2 SQIVND (reference sequence). This CDR3 region has 16 residues. The ends were cut back, 0 bases at V and 0 bases at J, with 9 bases in the middle. CDR3 DNA sequence: TGTGCCAGTAGTATAGAGAGGGCTCGAGCCAAAAACATTCAGTACTTC. Protein: CASSIERARAKNIQYF.

The chain joins TRBV6-5 to TRBJ2-1; D is uncertain. This CDR3 region has 14 residues. V was trimmed by 3 bases and J by 6 bases, leaving 12 bases between them. Germline values: CDR1 MNHEY, CDR2 SVGAGI. The DNA of the CDR3 is TGTGCCAGCAGTTATAGCCCGCTACGCAATGAGCAGTTCTTC. Residues: CASSYSPLRNEQFF.

This clonotype came up a few times. This sequence joins TRBV2 and TRBJ2-6; no firm D call. CDR3 length: 16 amino acids. The germline V gene encodes CDR1 SNHLY and CDR2 FYNNEI. V was shortened by 10 bases and J by 0 bases, with 16 bases between the two germline ends. As DNA, the CDR3 is TGTGCCAAAGGGAAGGCAGCGCCCTCTGGGGCCAACGTCCTGACTTTC. This sequence encodes CAKGKAAPSGANVLTF.

This rearrangement joins TRBV4-3 to TRBJ2-5, with 11 bases fitting TRBD2. There are 22 residues in the CDR3. With V trimmed by 0 bases and J by 8 bases, 26 bases remained unmatched. Germline V lookup: CDR1 LGHNA, CDR2 YSLEER. CDR3 in DNA: TGCGCCAGCAGCCAAGATCTGTTAGTGGGGCTAGCGGGAGGCCGAACCGCCCTAACCCAGTACTTC. It encodes CASSQDLLVGLAGGRTALTQYF.

This clonotype turned up a few times. The gene calls are TRBV25-1 and TRBJ1-1, with TRBD1 matching over 9 bases. The CDR3 extends over 14 amino acids. V trimming: 7 bases; J trimming: 1 base; junction bases outside the gene matches: 4. Germline CDR1 is MGHDK and CDR2 is SYGVNS. CDR3 DNA sequence: TGTGCCAGCAACTTGGGACAGGGGAACACTGAAGCTTTCTTT. Translating it yields CASNLGQGNTEAFF.

This clonotype appeared a few times. The chain has TRBV4-1 and TRBJ2-5; the D call may be TRBD1 or TRBD2 (5 bases each). V lost 6 bases, J lost 9 bases, and 23 bases lay in between. Germline V gene lookup returns CDR1 MGHRA and CDR2 YSYEKL. The CDR3 is 15 residues long. In DNA, the CDR3 is TGCGCCAGCAGAGACCCGACAGACGCCGAGAGGGCCCAGTACTTC. Its translation: CASRDPTDAERAQYF.

At least ten counts were recorded for this clonotype. The chain uses TRBV19 and TRBJ2-7; 9 nucleotides align to TRBD2. This CDR3 has 13 amino acids. Looked up from germline, CDR1 is LNHDA and CDR2 is SQIVND (reference sequence). CDR3 bases: TGTGCTAGCGGGAGTTCCCCCCTCTACGAGCAGTACTTC. This encodes CASGSSPLYEQYF.

V is TRBV4-1 and J is TRBJ2-3; D call uncertain. The ends were cut back, 4 bases at V and 0 bases at J, with 11 bases in the middle. CDR1 MGHRA and CDR2 YSYEKL come from the germline V gene. The CDR3 runs to 15 residues. CDR3 protein: CASSRGPASTDTQYF. CDR3 bases: TGCGCCAGCAGCCGCGGACCCGCTAGCACAGATACGCAGTATTTT.

This clonotype was detected ten times or more. The V and J genes are TRBV12-3 or TRBV12-4 and TRBJ2-5; 7 nucleotides match TRBD2. With 6 bases clipped from V and 3 bases from J, the junction kept 4 bases outside the gene matches. The CDR3 runs 13 residues. CDR3 in DNA: TGTGCCAGCAGAGCCAGCGGGGAAGAGACCCAGTACTTC. Amino acid sequence: CASRASGEETQYF.

This clonotype was recorded many times. The V call is TRBV7-6, the J call TRBJ1-4; tentative D call: TRBD1 (5 bases). There are 15 residues in the CDR3. From germline, CDR1 is SGHVS and CDR2 FNYEAQ. The V end lost 5 bases, the J end lost 10 bases, and 20 bases lay between the germline ends. The CDR3 bases are TGTGCCAGCAGCCCCGGGACTCAAACGACGGGAAAACTGTTTTTT. Its translation: CASSPGTQTTGKLFF.

The rearrangement links TRBV20-1 to TRBJ1-1, with no clear D. CDR1 and CDR2 from the germline V gene are DFQATT and SNEGSKA (reference sequence). V lost 4 bases to trimming and J lost 0 bases, with 12 bases between them. The CDR3 spans 14 residues. CDR3 sequence (DNA): TGCAGTGCTAAAAGACGGACTATGAACACTGAAGCTTTCTTT. This codes for CSAKRRTMNTEAFF.

This chain joins TRBV3-1 and TRBJ1-1; possibly TRBD1 for D (5 bases). This CDR3 has 11 residues. CDR1 and CDR2 (germline): LGHDT, YNNKEL (reference sequence). Trimming cost V 8 bases and J 4 bases, with 8 bases left between them. Here the CDR3 DNA reads TGTGCCAGCGGGGGTAGCACTGAAGCTTTCTTT. Protein: CASGGSTEAFF.

The gene calls are TRBV28 and TRBJ2-7, with D perhaps TRBD1 or TRBD2 (6 bases each). Trimming shortened V by 8 bases and J by 5 bases, and 16 bases separated the two germline ends. This CDR3 contains 13 residues. Germline lookup yields CDR1 MDHEN and CDR2 SYDVKM. As DNA, the CDR3 is TGTGCCAGCCGGAGGGACATTTCCCACGAGCAGTACTTC. Amino acid sequence: CASRRDISHEQYF.

The sample holds many counts of this clonotype. CDR3 in amino acids: CASSSHSPRNTEAFF. For the CDR3, the DNA is TGTGCCAGCAGCTCTCACAGTCCGAGGAACACTGAAGCTTTCTTT. This chain joins TRBV7-9 and TRBJ1-1; no clear D. CDR1 and CDR2 from the germline V gene are SEHNR and FQNEAQ (reference sequence). The CDR3 contains 15 residues. V shed 4 bases and J shed 1 base, with 13 bases lying between them.

J is TRBJ1-1 and V is TRBV7-2; D ambiguous. Looked up from germline, CDR1 is SGHTA and CDR2 is FQGNSA. The CDR3 loop spans 14 amino acids. Deletions cut 3 bases from V and 0 bases from J, with 8 bases between. CDR3 nucleotides: TGTGCCAGCAGCTTCGACCCGATGAACACTGAAGCTTTCTTT. Protein: CASSFDPMNTEAFF.

This clonotype was observed a single time. This CDR3 is missing its conserved last phenylalanine or tryptophan, likely due to a read error. This rearrangement joins TRBV7-8 to TRBJ1-2, with TRBD1 as a possible D gene (6 bases). Trimming took 2 bases from V and 2 from J, leaving 18 bases between them. There are 17 residues in the CDR3. Germline CDR1 and CDR2: SGHVS and FQNEAQ. The CDR3 is CASSLLPYRVGNYGYTV. For the CDR3, the DNA is TGTGCCAGCAGCTTACTCCCCTACAGGGTTGGGAACTATGGCTACACCGTC.

This clonotype came up a few times. V usage is TRBV7-9 and J usage is TRBJ1-2, with TRBD1 identical over 12 bases. The ends lost 5 bases at V and 4 bases at J; junction bases unmatched: 5. The CDR3 is 15 amino acids. CDR1 is SEHNR, CDR2 FQNEAQ, per germline (reference sequence). The CDR3 nucleotides are TGTGCCAGCAGCCCGGGACAGGGGGCTGGCTATGGCTACACCTTC. Its translation: CASSPGQGAGYGYTF. The whole variable domain, filled in from reference TRBV7-9 and TRBJ1-2, reads DTGVSQNPRHKITKRGQNVTFRCDPISEHNRLYWYRQTLGQGPEFLTYFQNEAQLEKSRLLSDRFSAERPKGSFSTLEIQRTEQGDSAMYLCASSPGQGAGYGYTFGSGTRLTVV.

The chain recombines TRBV27 with TRBJ2-7; 9 positions agree with TRBD2. Germline CDR1 reads MNHEY; CDR2 reads SMNVEV (reference sequence). After removal of 5 bases from V and 0 bases from J, the junction contained 8 bases not matched to a gene. The CDR3 totals 16 residues. The CDR3 sequence: CASSPRASGISYEQYV. Here the CDR3 DNA reads TGTGCCAGCAGTCCCCGGGCTAGCGGGATCTCCTACGAGCAGTACGTC.